This T cell receptor beta chain was sequenced during a study of control samples from healthy donors and cancer patients. Data came from immunoSEQ multiplex PCR; TCRdb stores just in-frame clones and leaves some out. Here the sample spans about 160,000 clones, over 85% being singletons. The CDR3 is 14 residues long. V lost 3 bases, J lost 4 bases, and 10 bases lay in between. Germline V gene sequence: CDR1 SGHRS, CDR2 YFSETQ. As for this clone: The same CDR3 can be traced to other DNA sequences in this sample.

Sequenced sample: blood. This clonotype was obtained from a man aged 25 to 40 in good health. The rearrangement links TRBV5-1 to TRBJ1-4, with D tentatively TRBD1 (5 bases). The CDR3 nucleotides are TGCGCCAGCAGCTCTGGGACGGTTAATGAAAAACTGTTTTTT. This sequence encodes CASSSGTVNEKLFF.